The 28 T cell receptor beta chains reported below all come from one sample, sequenced in a study of monozygotic twins with inflammatory bowel disease. TCRdb re-called the 5' RACE reads, yielding one record per CDR3 amino acid sequence without DNA. The sample has roughly 170,000 distinct CDR3 sequences. Sequencing used blood. Receptors originate from a human donor with ulcerative colitis or Crohn's disease, or a healthy co-twin of an affected twin (not recorded which).

This chain links TRBV30 with TRBJ2-3. CDR1 is GTSNPN and CDR2 is SVGIG in the germline V gene (reference sequence). This CDR3 is built from 14 residues. CDR3 sequence: CAWSLAGSTDTQYF.

The chain is built from TRBV19 and TRBJ2-4; the TCRdb call, TRBD2, lacks DNA for checking. The germline gives CDR1 LNHDA, CDR2 SQIVND (reference sequence). The CDR3 has 16 amino acids. CDR3 region: CASSTGLLRAKNIQYF.

This chain joins TRBV3-1 and TRBJ2-3. This CDR3 region has 16 residues. The germline V gene encodes CDR1 LGHDT and CDR2 YNNKEL (reference sequence). The CDR3 region is CAGSQDLPGGTDTQYF.

The chain has TRBV19 and TRBJ2-7; TCRdb names TRBD1, which stays unverified in the absence of DNA. Germline V gives CDR1 LNHDA, CDR2 SQIVND (reference sequence). The CDR3 is made up of 13 amino acids. The CDR3 region is CATGRDRGYEQYF. The whole variable domain, remainder taken from reference TRBV19 and TRBJ2-7, is DGGITQSPKYLFRKEGQNVTLSCEQNLNHDAMYWYRQDPGQGLRLIYYSQIVNDFQKGDIAEGYSVSREKKESFPLTVTSAQKNPTAFYLCATGRDRGYEQYFGPGTRLTVT.

The V call is TRBV5-4, the J call TRBJ2-7; with no DNA, the TCRdb D assignment of TRBD1 cannot be verified. This CDR3 has 15 residues. From germline, CDR1 is SGHNT and CDR2 YYREEE (reference sequence). The CDR3 is CASSIGQGLTYEQYF.

The chain has TRBV5-5 and TRBJ2-1; TCRdb's D call of TRBD2 is untestable without DNA. CDR3 length: 18 residues. Per germline, CDR1 SGHKS and CDR2 YYEKEE (reference sequence). The CDR3 loop reads CASSPFSGALSSYNEQFF. Complete variable domain (other parts from reference TRBV5-5 and TRBJ2-1): DAGVTQSPTHLIKTRGQQVTLRCSPISGHKSVSWYQQVLGQGPQFIFQYYEKEERGRGNFPDRFSARQFPNYSSELNVNALLLGDSALYLCASSPFSGALSSYNEQFFGPGTRLTVL.

The CDR3 is CASSLDFGTDHIQYF. The V and J genes are TRBV7-9 and TRBJ2-4; with no DNA, the TCRdb D assignment of TRBD1 cannot be verified. Looked up from germline, CDR1 is SEHNR and CDR2 is FQNEAQ (reference sequence). The CDR3 covers 15 residues.

The chain links TRBV14 to TRBJ2-4; TCRdb's D call, TRBD1, is unchecked because there is no DNA. The CDR3 extends over 16 amino acids. Germline CDR1 is SGHDN and CDR2 is FVKESK. CDR3 loop: CASSETGGSAKNIQFF.

The CDR3 spells CASSADGTDTQYF. The chain recombines TRBV7-2 with TRBJ2-3. Germline assignment: CDR1 SGHTA and CDR2 FQGNSA. CDR3 size: 13 residues.

The chain uses TRBV7-6 and TRBJ2-1; with no DNA, the TCRdb D assignment of TRBD2 cannot be verified. CDR1 and CDR2 from the germline V gene are SGHVS and FNYEAQ. The CDR3 is 19 amino acids. CDR3: CASSNYNGLAGFKYNEQFF.

This chain connects TRBV18 to TRBJ1-6; with no DNA, the TCRdb D assignment of TRBD1 cannot be verified. The CDR3 sequence is 16 residues long. In germline, CDR1 is KGHSH, CDR2 LQKENI. CDR3 region: CASSPSGAGVDSPLHF.

This chain links TRBV18 with TRBJ2-2. This CDR3 has 13 residues. The V gene's germline CDR1 is KGHSH and CDR2 LQKENI. The CDR3 loop is CASSPRLTGELFF.

This chain links TRBV12-3 or TRBV12-4 with TRBJ1-1; TCRdb calls TRBD1, which cannot be checked without DNA. The length of the CDR3 is 13 residues. The CDR3 region is CASSLIQGTEAFF.

This sequence joins TRBV29-1 and TRBJ2-1. Per the germline V gene, CDR1 is SQVTM and CDR2 is ANQGSEA. This CDR3 is built from 11 residues. The CDR3 loop is CSVETWNEQFF.

The rearrangement links TRBV20-1 to TRBJ1-3. The CDR3 sequence is 14 residues long. Germline loops: CDR1 DFQATT, CDR2 SNEGSKA (reference sequence). The chain's CDR3 is CSASETLSPNTIYF.

The chain combines TRBV7-2 with TRBJ2-7; TCRdb's D call of TRBD1 is untestable without DNA. From germline, CDR1 is SGHTA and CDR2 FQGNSA. This CDR3 is 15 amino acids long. CDR3 protein: CASSLALGQGYEQYF. Looking up the rest from reference TRBV7-2 and TRBJ2-7 gives the full variable domain: GAGVSQSPSNKVTEKGKDVELRCDPISGHTALYWYRQSLGQGLEFLIYFQGNSAPDKSGLPSDRFSAERTGGSVSTLTIQRTQQEDSAVYLCASSLALGQGYEQYFGPGTRLTVT.

The V and J genes are TRBV27 and TRBJ2-5; TCRdb's D call, TRBD2, is unchecked because there is no DNA. The CDR3 consists of 15 residues. In germline, CDR1 is MNHEY, CDR2 SMNVEV (reference sequence). The CDR3 here is CASSLLSGPQETQYF.

This chain joins TRBV7-6 and TRBJ2-5; TCRdb's assignment of TRBD2 cannot be checked, as there is no DNA. The CDR3 consists of 14 residues. Germline V lookup: CDR1 SGHVS, CDR2 FNYEAQ. The CDR3: CASSGLALQETQYF.

This sequence joins TRBV20-1 and TRBJ2-7; the D gene TCRdb calls, TRBD1, cannot be checked with no DNA. The length of the CDR3 is 14 residues. CDR1 and CDR2 (germline): DFQATT, SNEGSKA (reference sequence). The CDR3 reads CSATRERVLHEQYF.

The chain couples TRBV10-3 to TRBJ2-4; TCRdb's D gene call, TRBD1, goes unchecked for lack of DNA. Germline assignment: CDR1 ENHRY and CDR2 SYGVKD. This CDR3 has 15 amino acids. The CDR3 reads CAISEGQTGGDIQYF.

This chain uses TRBV29-1 with TRBJ2-7; TCRdb returns TRBD2, unconfirmable since there is no DNA. Per germline, CDR1 SQVTM and CDR2 ANQGSEA. This CDR3 has 16 residues. This CDR3 is CSVHVPKTSGSYEQYF.

The chain employs TRBV6-5 and TRBJ1-5; with no DNA, the TCRdb D assignment of TRBD1 cannot be verified. This CDR3 is built from 13 residues. The germline V gene encodes CDR1 MNHEY and CDR2 SVGAGI. This CDR3 is CASRTGPRQPQHF.

V and J are TRBV19 and TRBJ2-7; the TCRdb call, TRBD1, lacks DNA for checking. Germline values: CDR1 LNHDA, CDR2 SQIVND (reference sequence). The CDR3 consists of 15 residues. This CDR3 reads CASSDRGRSSYEQYF.

V and J are TRBV7-9 and TRBJ1-2; TCRdb lists TRBD1, though no DNA is available to test this call. CDR1 is SEHNR, CDR2 FQNEAQ, per germline (reference sequence). The CDR3 covers 11 residues. The CDR3 sequence: CASSFVGQHPF.

The chain joins TRBV5-1 to TRBJ1-1; the TCRdb D gene call, TRBD1, has no DNA to confirm it. The CDR3 runs to 15 residues. Germline CDR1 SGHRS, CDR2 YFSETQ. CDR3 protein: CASSLDGGAGTEAFF.

The chain is built from TRBV5-4 and TRBJ2-4; TCRdb's D call of TRBD1 is untestable without DNA. The CDR3 extends over 16 amino acids. Germline V gives CDR1 SGHNT, CDR2 YYREEE (reference sequence). The chain's CDR3 is CASSFGSPIDQNIQYF.

The chain employs TRBV12-3 or TRBV12-4 and TRBJ2-5; TCRdb outputs TRBD2, but without DNA this stays unchecked. This CDR3 has 15 amino acids. The CDR3 is CASSLGLSPQETQYF.

The rearrangement joins TRBV4-1 to TRBJ2-7; TCRdb's D gene call, TRBD2, goes unchecked for lack of DNA. This CDR3 is built from 15 residues. The germline gives CDR1 MGHRA, CDR2 YSYEKL. The CDR3 sequence: CASSQATSGRNEQYF.